A single sample gave rise to the 18 T cell receptor beta chains below, sequenced in a study of blood T cells in healthy people across ages. The second PCR ran roughly 6 to 11 cycles with a sample-barcoded 5' primer and J-beta primers. TCRdb fed the 5' RACE reads into MiXCR, producing one record per CDR3 protein. The table shows hundreds of thousands of distinct CDR3 sequences, with about 30% occurring only once. What was sequenced was blood. The receptors originated from a woman of 80 years or more in good health.

This clonotype came up many times. This sequence joins TRBV15 and TRBJ2-1, with D unclear. Trimming left V 5 bases short and J 8 bases short, with 10 bases between. The CDR3 extends over 12 amino acids. The V gene's germline CDR1 is LNHNV and CDR2 YYDKDF (reference sequence). This CDR3 reads CATSLSSYEQFF. CDR3 DNA sequence: TGTGCCACCAGCCTTTCCTCATATGAGCAGTTCTTC.

The V gene is TRBV18, the J gene TRBJ2-5; D possibly corresponds to TRBD1 (5 bases). The CDR3 spans 15 residues. The germline V and J ends were trimmed by 6 bases and 2 bases, with 16 bases remaining between them. Germline CDR1 reads KGHSH; CDR2 reads LQKENI. CDR3 region: CASSPARQKQETQYF. The CDR3 nucleotides are TGTGCCAGCTCCCCGGCCCGACAGAAACAAGAGACCCAGTACTTC.

The table lists this clonotype with a few counts. The DNA for the CDR3 is TGTGCCAGCAGCTTAACGTCCGGGGTTGGGACTGAAGCTTTCTTT. Residues: CASSLTSGVGTEAFF. V gene TRBV7-3 combines with J gene TRBJ1-1; D is undetermined. CDR1 is SGHTA and CDR2 is FQGTGA in the germline V gene. Trimming left V 0 bases short and J 5 bases short, with 13 bases between. The CDR3 totals 15 residues.

There are a few counts of this clonotype. The J gene is TRBJ2-1, the V gene TRBV6-2 or TRBV6-3; D might be TRBD2 (6 bases). V was cut by 3 bases and J by 0 bases, with 18 bases left in between. Germline loops: CDR1 MNHEY, CDR2 SVGEGT. The CDR3 is made up of 18 amino acids. The CDR3 region has the DNA TGTGCCAGCAGTTATCGGGGGTTTGGGGCCGCCTCCTACAATGAGCAGTTCTTC. Protein sequence: CASSYRGFGAASYNEQFF.

This clonotype was seen repeatedly, ten times or more. The genes are TRBV6-2 or TRBV6-3 and TRBJ2-3; 7 nucleotides agree with TRBD1. J was trimmed by 5 bases and V by 2 bases; bases with no gene match: 4. Germline V gene sequence: CDR1 MNHEY, CDR2 SVGEGT. The CDR3 is 14 residues long. The CDR3 bases are TGTGCCAGCAGTTACAACAGGGGAAGAGATACGCAGTATTTT. The encoded protein is CASSYNRGRDTQYF.

In this sample, this clonotype turned up a few times. V usage is TRBV15 and J usage is TRBJ1-4, with 10 bases identical to TRBD1. Germline CDR1 reads LNHNV; CDR2 reads YYDKDF (reference sequence). The CDR3 is 15 amino acids. The V segment lost 5 bases and the J segment 8 bases; nucleotides outside the gene matches: 8. The chain's CDR3 is CATSRDRGGFEKLFF. CDR3 DNA: TGTGCCACCAGCCGGGACAGGGGAGGTTTCGAAAAACTGTTTTTT.

This chain links TRBV12-3 or TRBV12-4 with TRBJ1-1; TRBD1 is a possible D gene (6 bases). V dropped 6 bases and J dropped 2 bases, with 13 bases sitting between them. CDR3 length equals 14 residues. In nucleotides, the CDR3 is TGTGCCAGCAGCTCCTCGGACAGTAACACTGAAGCTTTCTTT. Its protein is CASSSSDSNTEAFF.

This clonotype was seen only a few times. The rearrangement joins TRBV6-2 or TRBV6-3 to TRBJ1-1, with D unclear. This CDR3 has 15 residues. Per germline, CDR1 MNHEY and CDR2 SVGEGT. Trimming took off 2 bases at V and 4 bases at J, with 14 bases between the two ends. CDR3 coding DNA: TGTGCCAGCAGTTACGATAGGCAGGTGAGCACTGAAGCTTTCTTT. Translating it yields CASSYDRQVSTEAFF.

The chain is built from TRBV20-1 and TRBJ2-7; D might be TRBD1 (5 bases). Germline loops: CDR1 DFQATT, CDR2 SNEGSKA (reference sequence). This CDR3 comprises 13 residues. V was trimmed by 6 bases and J by 4 bases, leaving 16 bases between them. CDR3 amino acids: CSAKTVSVYEQYF. The CDR3 DNA sequence: TGCAGTGCCAAGACAGTTTCAGTTTACGAGCAGTACTTC.

Only a few counts were recorded for this clonotype. One end of the junction varies from germline; a read error may be responsible. V and J are TRBV20-1 and TRBJ1-4, with D possibly matching TRBD1 (6 bases). The CDR3 has 14 residues. From germline, CDR1 is DFQATT and CDR2 SNEGSKA (reference sequence). This CDR3 is CSAFPWGRDEKRFF. CDR3 nucleotide sequence: TGCAGTGCTTTCCCCTGGGGGCGTGATGAAAAACGGTTTTTT.

On this clonotype: A much bigger clone sits one base away, suggesting this may be a read error. The chain uses TRBV6-1 and TRBJ1-2; a possible D gene is TRBD1 (5 bases). In germline, CDR1 is MNHNS, CDR2 SASEGT. V was pared by 2 bases and J by 10 bases, with 17 bases between. There are 14 residues in the CDR3. In DNA form, the CDR3 reads TGTGCCAGCAGTGAAACCGGGGCAACCGGGGACTACACCTTC. This codes for CASSETGATGDYTF.

This clonotype was observed at least ten times. The chain links TRBV5-1 to TRBJ1-2, with D unresolved. The CDR3 loop spans 15 amino acids. Germline V gene lookup returns CDR1 SGHRS and CDR2 YFSETQ. The V gene lost 4 bases and the J gene lost 8 bases, with 21 bases spanning the gap. CDR3 nucleotide sequence: TGCGCCAGCAGCCCGCGAGCGGGCCCCGGAGAGGGCTACACCTTC. It yields the protein CASSPRAGPGEGYTF.

This clonotype was seen only a few times. The gene calls are TRBV2 and TRBJ2-2, with TRBD1 identical over 9 bases. CDR1 SNHLY and CDR2 FYNNEI come from the germline V gene. The CDR3 has 15 amino acids. V trimming: 6 bases; J trimming: 6 bases; junction bases outside the gene matches: 8. CDR3 sequence (DNA): TGTGCCAGCAGAGGGGACAGGGTAGGGCCCGGGGAGCTGTTTTTT. Amino acid sequence: CASRGDRVGPGELFF. The whole variable domain, filled in from reference TRBV2 and TRBJ2-2, reads EPEVTQTPSHQVTQMGQEVILRCVPISNHLYFYWYRQILGQKVEFLVSFYNNEISEKSEIFDDQFSVERPDGSNFTLKIRSTKLEDSAMYFCASRGDRVGPGELFFGEGSRLTVL.

In this sample, this clonotype turned up a few times. The J gene is TRBJ2-5, the V gene TRBV2, with 11 bases fitting TRBD2. The CDR3 consists of 15 residues. CDR1 is SNHLY, CDR2 FYNNEI, per germline. The V and J ends lost 3 bases and 0 bases, in that order; junction bases with no gene match: 0. The DNA of the CDR3 is TGTGCCAGCAGTGAGACTAGCGGGGACCAAGAGACCCAGTACTTC. This sequence encodes CASSETSGDQETQYF. Full variable domain (outside the CDR3, taken from reference TRBV2 and TRBJ2-5): EPEVTQTPSHQVTQMGQEVILRCVPISNHLYFYWYRQILGQKVEFLVSFYNNEISEKSEIFDDQFSVERPDGSNFTLKIRSTKLEDSAMYFCASSETSGDQETQYFGPGTRLLVL.

A remark on this clonotype: Given a much more abundant clone one base away, this may be a read error. V is TRBV7-8 and J is TRBJ1-5; D is unclear. CDR3 size: 13 residues. V was pared by 0 bases and J by 7 bases, with 7 bases between. Germline values: CDR1 SGHVS, CDR2 FQNEAQ. The CDR3 nucleotides are TGTGCCAGCAGCTTAGCCCAAGGACAGCCCCAGCATTTT. Its translation: CASSLAQGQPQHF.

This clonotype was detected many times. This may be a read error: a much more frequent sequence differs by one nucleotide. This sequence joins TRBV12-3 or TRBV12-4 and TRBJ1-1, with D maybe TRBD1 (6 bases). Trimming removed 5 bases at V and 0 bases at J, with 10 bases between. The CDR3 sequence is 14 residues long. CDR3 nucleotides: TGTGCCAGCAGTAGGACAGAGATGAACACTGAAGCTTTCTTT. Translated: CASSRTEMNTEAFF.

The V gene is TRBV24-1, the J gene TRBJ2-1; 9 bases line up with TRBD2. V shed 5 bases and J 2 bases; nucleotides not matched to a gene: 6. The CDR3 contains 16 residues. Germline V gene lookup returns CDR1 KGHDR and CDR2 SFDVKD. CDR3 protein: CATSAGTSSPYNEQFF. The CDR3 coding sequence is TGTGCCACCAGTGCTGGGACTAGCTCCCCCTACAATGAGCAGTTCTTC.

This clonotype came up a few times. This sequence joins TRBV4-3 and TRBJ1-5; 7 nucleotides align to TRBD1. Losses at the gene ends were 0 bases for V and 1 base for J; bases not matched to a gene: 3. CDR1 and CDR2 from the germline V gene are LGHNA and YSLEER. The CDR3 spans 16 residues. The CDR3 protein is CASSQDAGGSNQPQHF. The DNA for the CDR3 is TGCGCCAGCAGCCAAGACGCAGGGGGGAGCAATCAGCCCCAGCATTTT.